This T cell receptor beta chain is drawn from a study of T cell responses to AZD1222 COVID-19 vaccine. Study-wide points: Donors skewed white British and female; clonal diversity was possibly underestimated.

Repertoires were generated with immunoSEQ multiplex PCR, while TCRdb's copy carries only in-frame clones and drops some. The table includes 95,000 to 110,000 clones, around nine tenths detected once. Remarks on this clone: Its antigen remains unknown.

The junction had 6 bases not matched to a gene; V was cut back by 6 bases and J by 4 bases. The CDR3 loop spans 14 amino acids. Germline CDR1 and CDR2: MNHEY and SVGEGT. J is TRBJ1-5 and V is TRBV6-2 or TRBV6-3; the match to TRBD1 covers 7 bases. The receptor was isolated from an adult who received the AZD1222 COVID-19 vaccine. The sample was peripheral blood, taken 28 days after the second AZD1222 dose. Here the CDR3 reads CASSVGQLNQPQHF. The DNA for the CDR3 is TGTGCCAGCAGCGTGGGACAGTTAAATCAGCCCCAGCATTTT.